This TCR beta chain was observed in a study of cytomegalovirus exposure and HLA in healthy donors (dated by TCRdb to the late 2010s). In terms of the full investigation: According to a later analysis, one platform produced both the 100 to 150 validation repertoires and the 620 or so repertoires of the first cohort. Besides the first cohort of 500 to 700 subjects, a separate validation cohort made up of over a hundred different subjects was used. To predict cytomegalovirus infection status, the study combined high-throughput TCR immunosequencing, statistical association of individual TCRs with disease status, and machine learning. The aim of the study was to test whether cataloging public T cell receptors could identify signatures of past pathogen exposure. Study-level results and caveats: Most TCR sequences were observed very rarely across donors, whereas some public TCRs were present in many individuals. A few of the identified cytomegalovirus-associated TCR beta chains were confirmed in vitro to be specific for cytomegalovirus antigens. The authors suggested that the approach could potentially be extended to other disease states and immunological phenotypes. The validation cohort had no HLA typing available for a later analysis, so co-occurrence within that cohort was assessed over all 130 or so repertoires. In the study, about 150 TCR beta chains were listed as associated with cytomegalovirus. In both the original and validation cohorts, the classifier was reported to diagnose cytomegalovirus status with high specificity and sensitivity. Of the cluster scores, roughly 95% were above 0 in a later analysis, which found that TCRs clustered in the first cohort also tended to co-occur in the roughly 130 validation repertoires.

Library construction relied on the immunoSEQ multiplex PCR assay. Regarding the original processing steps: A statistical classification framework was built to diagnose cytomegalovirus status from the catalog of TCR beta chain sequences. The immuneACCESS repertoire file appears here via TCRdb, limited to in-frame rearrangements. These files lack a portion of the clones; in checked studies, under half of the deficit traces to unresolved V genes, and the cause of the others is not known. That table supplies the V and J calls and clone size; D and trimming were determined from the DNA. The sample table contains fewer than 150,000 clones; only one count was recorded for about nine tenths of them. The top ten clonotypes cover 4% to 5.5% of the sample. A note on this clone: This receptor's antigen is unknown. No base quality values were provided; no much bigger clone lies one nucleotide off.

Separate from the approximately 730-subject first cohort, the validation cohort of around 130 subjects was the group to which the donors belonged. According to the germline V gene, CDR1 reads SGHAT and CDR2 reads FQNNGV. The CDR3 has 16 amino acids, counting the end cysteine and phenylalanine. The CDR3 DNA has 48 bases and is translated from base 1. V is shortened by 0 bases, J by 4 bases, and the region joining them spans 15 bases. The rearrangement joined TRBV11-2 to TRBJ1-1, with the D gene too uncertain to name. This receptor was identified in a man between 18 and 29 years old in good health and CMV-seropositive. Input material: PBMCs. The CDR3 reads as follows: CASSLEVHSLFTEAFF. In nucleotide form, the sequence is TGTGCCAGCAGCTTAGAGGTTCACAGCCTTTTCACTGAAGCTTTCTTT.